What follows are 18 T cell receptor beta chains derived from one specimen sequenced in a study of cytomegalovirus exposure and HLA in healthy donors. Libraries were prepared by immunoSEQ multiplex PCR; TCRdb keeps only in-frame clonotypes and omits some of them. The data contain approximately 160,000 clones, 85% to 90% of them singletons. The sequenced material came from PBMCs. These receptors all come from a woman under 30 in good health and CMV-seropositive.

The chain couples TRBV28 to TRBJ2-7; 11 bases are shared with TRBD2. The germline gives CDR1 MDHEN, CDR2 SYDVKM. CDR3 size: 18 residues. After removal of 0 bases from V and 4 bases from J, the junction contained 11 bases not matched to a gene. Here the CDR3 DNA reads TGTGCCAGCAGTTTATGGTTTTCCGGAACTAGCGGGAGTTACGAGCAGTACTTC. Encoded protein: CASSLWFSGTSGSYEQYF.

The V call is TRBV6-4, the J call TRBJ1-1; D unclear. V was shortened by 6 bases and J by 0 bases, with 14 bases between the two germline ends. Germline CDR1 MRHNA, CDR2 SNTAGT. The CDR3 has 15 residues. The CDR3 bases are TGTGCCAGCAGACGTGAAGCGGATTTGAACACTGAAGCTTTCTTT. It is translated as CASRREADLNTEAFF.

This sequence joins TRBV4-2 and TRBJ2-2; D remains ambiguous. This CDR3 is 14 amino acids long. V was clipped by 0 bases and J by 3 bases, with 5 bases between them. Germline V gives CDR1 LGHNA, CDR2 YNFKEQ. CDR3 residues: CASSQDEYTGELFF. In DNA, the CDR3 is TGTGCCAGCAGCCAAGATGAGTACACCGGGGAGCTGTTTTTT.

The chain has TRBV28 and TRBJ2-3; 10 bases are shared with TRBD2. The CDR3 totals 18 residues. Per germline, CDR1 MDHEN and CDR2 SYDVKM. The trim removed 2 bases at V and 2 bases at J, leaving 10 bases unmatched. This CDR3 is CASSLPYQREGFTDTQYF. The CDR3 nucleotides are TGTGCCAGCAGTTTACCTTATCAGCGGGAGGGTTTCACAGATACGCAGTATTTT.

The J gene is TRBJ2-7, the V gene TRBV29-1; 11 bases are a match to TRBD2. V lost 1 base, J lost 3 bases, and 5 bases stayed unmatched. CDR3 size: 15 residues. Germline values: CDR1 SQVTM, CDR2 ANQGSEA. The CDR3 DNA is TGCAGCGTTGAAGTCCCGGGGACTAGCGGCTACGAGCAGTACTTC. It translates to CSVEVPGTSGYEQYF.

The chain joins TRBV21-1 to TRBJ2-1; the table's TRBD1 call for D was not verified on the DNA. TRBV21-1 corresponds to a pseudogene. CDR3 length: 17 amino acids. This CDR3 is CASSKEGRGSLGNEQFF. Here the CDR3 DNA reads TGTGCCAGCAGCAAAGAAGGCAGGGGATCTTTGGGCAATGAGCAGTTCTTC.

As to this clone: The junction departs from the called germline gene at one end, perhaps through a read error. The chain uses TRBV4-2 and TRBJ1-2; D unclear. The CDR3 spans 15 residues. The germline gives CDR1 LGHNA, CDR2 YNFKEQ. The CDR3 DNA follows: TGTGCCAGCAGCCCTCATCGGGAATCAGCCTCTGGCTACATCTTC. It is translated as CASSPHRESASGYIF.

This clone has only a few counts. The CDR3: CASRSVYRTDTQYF. The CDR3 coding sequence is TGTGCCAGCCGTAGCGTTTACCGCACAGATACGCAGTATTTT. This chain joins TRBV6-5 and TRBJ2-3; tentatively, D is TRBD2 (5 bases). Between the trimmed V and J ends, which lost 8 bases and 1 base, there was a span of 13 bases. CDR3 length: 14 residues. Germline V CDR1 and CDR2: MNHEY, SVGAGI.

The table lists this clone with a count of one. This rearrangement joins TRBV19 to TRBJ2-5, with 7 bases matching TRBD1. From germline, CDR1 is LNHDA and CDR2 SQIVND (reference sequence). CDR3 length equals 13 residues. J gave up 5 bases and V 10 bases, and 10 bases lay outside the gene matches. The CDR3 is CATSSTGAETQYF. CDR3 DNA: TGTGCCACCTCATCCACAGGGGCGGAGACCCAGTACTTC.

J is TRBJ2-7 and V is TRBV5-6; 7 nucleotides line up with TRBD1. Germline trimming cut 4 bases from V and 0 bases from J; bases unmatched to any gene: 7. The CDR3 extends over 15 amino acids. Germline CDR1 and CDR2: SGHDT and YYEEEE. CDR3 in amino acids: CASSDTHRGSYEQYF. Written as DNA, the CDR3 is TGTGCCAGCAGCGACACTCACAGGGGCTCCTACGAGCAGTACTTC.

This CDR3 is CASSLITGTGNEQYF. The CDR3 DNA sequence: TGTGCCAGCAGTTTAATCACCGGGACAGGGAACGAGCAGTACTTC. The J gene is TRBJ2-7, the V gene TRBV28; 9 positions agree with TRBD1. V shed 2 bases and J 5 bases; nucleotides not matched to a gene: 7. CDR3 size: 15 residues. Germline V gene sequence: CDR1 MDHEN, CDR2 SYDVKM.

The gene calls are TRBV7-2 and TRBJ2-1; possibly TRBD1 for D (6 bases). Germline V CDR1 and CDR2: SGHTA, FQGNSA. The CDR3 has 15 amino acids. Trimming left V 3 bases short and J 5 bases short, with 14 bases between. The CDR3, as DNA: TGTGCCAGCAGCTTGACAGGCGTATCCCACAATGAGCAGTTCTTC. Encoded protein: CASSLTGVSHNEQFF.

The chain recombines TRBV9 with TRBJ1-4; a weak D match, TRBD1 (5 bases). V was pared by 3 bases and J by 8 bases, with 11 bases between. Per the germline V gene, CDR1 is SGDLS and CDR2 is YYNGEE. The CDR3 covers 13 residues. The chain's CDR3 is CASSASQGEKLFF. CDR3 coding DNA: TGTGCCAGCAGCGCCTCCCAGGGAGAAAAACTGTTTTTT.

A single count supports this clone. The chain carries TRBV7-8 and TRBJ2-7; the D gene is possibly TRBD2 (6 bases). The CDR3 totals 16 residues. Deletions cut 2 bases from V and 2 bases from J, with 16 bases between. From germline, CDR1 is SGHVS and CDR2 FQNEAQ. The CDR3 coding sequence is TGTGCCAGCAGCTTACTTAAGGCGGGGACCGCCTACGAGCAGTACTTC. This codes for CASSLLKAGTAYEQYF.

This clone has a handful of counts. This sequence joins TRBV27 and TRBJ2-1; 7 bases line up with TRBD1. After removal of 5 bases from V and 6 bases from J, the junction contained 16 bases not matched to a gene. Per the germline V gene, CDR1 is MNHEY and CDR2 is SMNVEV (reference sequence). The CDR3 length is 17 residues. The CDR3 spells CASSRIPRGRIGNEQFF. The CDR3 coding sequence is TGTGCCAGCAGTAGAATCCCTAGGGGGCGAATCGGCAATGAGCAGTTCTTC.

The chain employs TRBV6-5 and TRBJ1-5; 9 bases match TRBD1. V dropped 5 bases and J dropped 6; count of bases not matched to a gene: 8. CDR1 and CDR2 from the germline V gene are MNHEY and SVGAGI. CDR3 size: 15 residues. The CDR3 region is CASSTKDRGSQPQHF. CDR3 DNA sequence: TGTGCCAGCAGTACTAAGGACAGGGGATCTCAGCCCCAGCATTTT.

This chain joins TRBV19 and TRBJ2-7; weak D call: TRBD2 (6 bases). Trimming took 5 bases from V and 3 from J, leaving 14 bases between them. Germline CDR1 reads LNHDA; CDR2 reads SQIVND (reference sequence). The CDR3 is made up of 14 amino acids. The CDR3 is CASSPMTSSYEQYF. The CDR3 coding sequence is TGTGCCAGTAGTCCGATGACTAGTAGCTACGAGCAGTACTTC.

The CDR3 sequence is CAISEEGQGVEYF. The CDR3 DNA reads as TGTGCCATCAGTGAGGAGGGCCAGGGGGTAGAGTACTTC. The V and J genes are TRBV10-3 and TRBJ2-7, with 7 bases lining up with TRBD1. Unmatched junction bases numbered 9, after V lost 2 bases and J lost 11 bases. Germline CDR1 is ENHRY and CDR2 is SYGVKD. The CDR3 spans 13 residues.